This T cell receptor (beta chain) stems from a study of T cell responses to AZD1222 COVID-19 vaccine. Study information: Analyses pooled second doses at about 4 or about 12 weeks. Regarding the study as a whole: Females made up more of the donors, who were largely white British, and clonal diversity may have come out too low.

A remark on this clone: Its antigen is not identified.

Germline loops: CDR1 SGHAT, CDR2 FQNNGV. This CDR3 contains 12 residues. V was clipped by 1 base and J by 5 bases, with 5 bases between them. Libraries were prepared by immunoSEQ multiplex PCR; TCRdb keeps only in-frame clonotypes and omits some of them. Among over 120,000 clones listed, 85% to 95% were seen once. The TCR was taken from an adult in good health. The rearrangement links TRBV11-2 to TRBJ1-2; D uncertain. Sequenced here: peripheral blood, sampled on day 0 of AZD1222 vaccination. Written as DNA, the CDR3 is TGTGCCAGCAGCTTAGGAGGGTATGGCTACACCTTC. Its protein is CASSLGGYGYTF.